This T cell receptor (beta chain) derives from a study of blood T cell repertoires in COVID-19. For the study at large: Acute-phase and convalescent COVID-19 samples originated in the United States, Italy and Spain. Sources were T cells, B-cell-depleted T cells, or PBMCs; the material itself was cDNA or gDNA.

The authors' processing: Nucleated cell number was recorded as an estimate derived from reference gene primer amplification. TCRdb keeps only in-frame clones here, not all; method: immunoSEQ multiplex PCR. That table gives V, J and clone size, and the DNA gave D and trimming. The data contain tens of thousands of clones, about 80% of them seen just once; the ten biggest clones take up about 2.1%. This CDR3 comprises 14 residues. Germline CDR1 is SGHNT and CDR2 is YYREEE (reference sequence). Trimming removed 6 bases from V and 5 bases from J, with 17 bases in between. Input material: peripheral blood. The TCR originated in a woman in her 70s with acute or convalescent COVID-19. V usage is TRBV5-4 and J usage is TRBJ1-1, with D maybe TRBD1 (5 bases). Here the CDR3 reads CASNYAGGVTEAFF. CDR3 bases: TGTGCCAGCAATTATGCGGGGGGAGTTACTGAAGCTTTCTTT.